Given below is one T cell receptor (beta chain) in context. Its antigen remains unidentified. This sample is drawn from a study of long-term antiretroviral therapy in people with HIV. Points from the study as a whole: Repertoires looked antigen-experienced, with only a slight naive shift after ART. Therapy changes, viral resistance and ART adherence were not documented in the available data.

Germline CDR1 reads SGHTA; CDR2 reads FQGTGA. Trimming removed 4 bases from V and 1 base from J, with 10 bases in between. The CDR3 is made up of 14 amino acids. Survey-level resolution applied to immunoSEQ assay v3.0. About 35,000-50,000 T-cell genomes per sample were the sequencing target. Measured with immunoSEQ multiplex PCR; TCRdb has only the in-frame clones, and not every one. The data contain 30,000 to 40,000 clones, roughly 85% of them singletons. V usage is TRBV7-3 and J usage is TRBJ1-1; D may be TRBD1 (6 bases). Here the sequenced sample was unsorted PBMCs, taken around 3.3 years after starting antiretroviral therapy. This TCR was sampled from a man aged 18-30 years with HIV. CDR3 loop: CASSSGTPNTEAFF. CDR3 coding DNA: TGTGCCAGCAGCTCCGGGACACCGAACACTGAAGCTTTCTTT. The whole variable domain, remainder taken from reference TRBV7-3 and TRBJ1-1, is GAGVSQTPSNKVTEKGKYVELRCDPISGHTALYWYRQSLGQGPEFLIYFQGTGAADDSGLPNDRFFAVRPEGSVSTLKIQRTERGDSAVYLCASSSGTPNTEAFFGQGTRLTVV.